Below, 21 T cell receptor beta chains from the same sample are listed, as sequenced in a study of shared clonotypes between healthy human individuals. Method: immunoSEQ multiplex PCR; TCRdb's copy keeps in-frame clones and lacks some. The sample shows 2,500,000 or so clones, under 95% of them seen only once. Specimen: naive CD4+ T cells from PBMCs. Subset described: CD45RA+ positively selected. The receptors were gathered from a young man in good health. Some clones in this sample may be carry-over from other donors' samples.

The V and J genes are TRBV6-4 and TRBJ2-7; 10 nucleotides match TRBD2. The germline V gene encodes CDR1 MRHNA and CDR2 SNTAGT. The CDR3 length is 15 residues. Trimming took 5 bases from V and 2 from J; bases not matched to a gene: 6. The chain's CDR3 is CASSRLAGAPYEQYF. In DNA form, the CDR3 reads TGTGCCAGCAGTCGGCTAGCGGGAGCCCCCTACGAGCAGTACTTC.

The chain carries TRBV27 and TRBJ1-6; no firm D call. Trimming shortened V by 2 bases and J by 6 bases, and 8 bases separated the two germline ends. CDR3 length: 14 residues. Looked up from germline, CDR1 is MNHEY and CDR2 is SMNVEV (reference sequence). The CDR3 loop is CASSLIRFNSPLHF. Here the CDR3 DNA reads TGTGCCAGCAGTTTAATAAGGTTTAATTCACCCCTCCACTTT.

CDR3 DNA: TGTGCCAGCAGCTTGACTAGCGGGATTTCCAATGAGCAGTTCTTC. It translates to CASSLTSGISNEQFF. V is TRBV5-4 and J is TRBJ2-1, with 10 bases fitting TRBD2. Germline-derived CDR1 and CDR2 are SGHNT and YYREEE (reference sequence). CDR3 length: 15 amino acids. Germline trimming cut 1 base from V and 6 bases from J; bases unmatched to any gene: 4.

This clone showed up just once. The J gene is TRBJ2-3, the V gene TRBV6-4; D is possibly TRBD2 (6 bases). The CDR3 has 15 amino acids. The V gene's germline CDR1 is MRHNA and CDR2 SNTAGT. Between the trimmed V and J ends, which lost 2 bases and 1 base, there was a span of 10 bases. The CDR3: CASSDVSSGTDTQYF. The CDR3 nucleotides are TGTGCCAGCAGTGACGTGTCTAGCGGCACAGATACGCAGTATTTT.

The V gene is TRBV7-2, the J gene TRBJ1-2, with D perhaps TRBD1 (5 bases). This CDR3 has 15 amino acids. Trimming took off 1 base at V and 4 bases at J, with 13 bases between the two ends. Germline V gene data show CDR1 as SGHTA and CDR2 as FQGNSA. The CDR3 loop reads CASSLGGAPFYGYTF. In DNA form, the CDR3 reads TGTGCCAGCAGCTTAGGGGGCGCGCCTTTCTATGGCTACACCTTC.

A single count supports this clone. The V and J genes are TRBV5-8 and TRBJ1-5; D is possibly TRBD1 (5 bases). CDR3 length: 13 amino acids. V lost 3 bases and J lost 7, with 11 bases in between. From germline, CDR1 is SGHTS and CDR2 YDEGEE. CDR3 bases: TGTGCCAGCAGCTCCAGGGTACGGCAGCCCCAGCATTTT. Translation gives CASSSRVRQPQHF.

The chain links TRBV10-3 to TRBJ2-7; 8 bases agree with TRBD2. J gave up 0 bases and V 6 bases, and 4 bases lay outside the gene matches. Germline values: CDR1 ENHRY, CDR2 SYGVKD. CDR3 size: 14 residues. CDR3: CAISPRGGSYEQYF. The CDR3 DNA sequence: TGTGCCATCAGCCCACGGGGGGGCTCCTACGAGCAGTACTTC.

The CDR3: CASSEMGADTEAFF. CDR3 nucleotide sequence: TGTGCCAGCAGTGAAATGGGGGCGGACACTGAAGCTTTCTTT. The V gene is TRBV2, the J gene TRBJ1-1; D might be TRBD1 (6 bases). Germline V gives CDR1 SNHLY, CDR2 FYNNEI. The CDR3 is 14 residues long. Trimming removed 2 bases at V and 3 bases at J, with 10 bases between.

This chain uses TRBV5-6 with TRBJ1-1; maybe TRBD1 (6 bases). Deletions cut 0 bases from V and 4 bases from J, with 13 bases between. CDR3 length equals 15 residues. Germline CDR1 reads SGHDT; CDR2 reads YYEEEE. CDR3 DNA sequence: TGTGCCAGCAGCTTGGTCGGGGGCAGATTCACTGAAGCTTTCTTT. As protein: CASSLVGGRFTEAFF.

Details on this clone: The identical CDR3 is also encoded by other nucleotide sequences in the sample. CDR3 nucleotides: TGCGCCAGCAGCTTGGCGGGGGGTAGCAATCAGCCCCAGCATTTT. Translation gives CASSLAGGSNQPQHF. The V and J genes are TRBV5-1 and TRBJ1-5; possibly TRBD1 for D (5 bases). From germline, CDR1 is SGHRS and CDR2 YFSETQ. V lost 0 bases, J lost 0 bases, and 7 bases lay in between. The CDR3 consists of 15 residues.

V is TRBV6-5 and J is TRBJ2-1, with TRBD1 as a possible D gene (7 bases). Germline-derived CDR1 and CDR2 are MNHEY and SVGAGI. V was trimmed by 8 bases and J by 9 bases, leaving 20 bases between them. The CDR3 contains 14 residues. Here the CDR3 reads CASGVRQGSGEQFF. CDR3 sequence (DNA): TGTGCCAGCGGGGTACGACAGGGTAGCGGTGAGCAGTTCTTC.

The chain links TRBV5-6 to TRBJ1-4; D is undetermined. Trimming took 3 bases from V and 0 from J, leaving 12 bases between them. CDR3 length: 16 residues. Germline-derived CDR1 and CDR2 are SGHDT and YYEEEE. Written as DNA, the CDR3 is TGTGCCAGCAGCTCCTCCCGCGGTGCAACTAATGAAAAACTGTTTTTT. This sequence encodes CASSSSRGATNEKLFF.

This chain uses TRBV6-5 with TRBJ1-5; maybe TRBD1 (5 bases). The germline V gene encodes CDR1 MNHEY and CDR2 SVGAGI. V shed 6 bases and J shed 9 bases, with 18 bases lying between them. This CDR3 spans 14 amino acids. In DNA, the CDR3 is TGTGCCAGCAGACTACTGCCCCATGGGGGGCCCCAGCATTTT. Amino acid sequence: CASRLLPHGGPQHF.

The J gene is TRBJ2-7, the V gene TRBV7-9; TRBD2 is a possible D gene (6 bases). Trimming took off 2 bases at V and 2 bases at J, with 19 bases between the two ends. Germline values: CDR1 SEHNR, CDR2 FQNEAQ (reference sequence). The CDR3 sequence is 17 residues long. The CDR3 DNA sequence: TGTGCCAGCAGCTTATCAAGTGGGCCGGGGGAAACCTACGAGCAGTACTTC. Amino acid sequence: CASSLSSGPGETYEQYF.

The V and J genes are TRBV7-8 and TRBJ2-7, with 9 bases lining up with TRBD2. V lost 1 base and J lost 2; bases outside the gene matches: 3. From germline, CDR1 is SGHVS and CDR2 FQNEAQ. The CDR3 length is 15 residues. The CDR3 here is CASSLVTSGTYEQYF. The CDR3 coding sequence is TGTGCCAGCAGCTTAGTGACTAGCGGAACCTACGAGCAGTACTTC.

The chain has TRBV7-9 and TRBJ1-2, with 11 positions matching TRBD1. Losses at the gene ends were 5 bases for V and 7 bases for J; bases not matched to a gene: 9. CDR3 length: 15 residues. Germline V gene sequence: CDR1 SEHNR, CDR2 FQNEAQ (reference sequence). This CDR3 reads CASSPGGQGATGYTF. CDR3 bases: TGTGCCAGCAGCCCGGGAGGACAGGGGGCGACTGGCTACACCTTC.

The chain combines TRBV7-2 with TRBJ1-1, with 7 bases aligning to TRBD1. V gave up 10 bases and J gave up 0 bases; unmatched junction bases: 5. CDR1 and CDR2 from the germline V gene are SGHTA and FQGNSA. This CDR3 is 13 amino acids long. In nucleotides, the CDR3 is TGTGCCACCCAACAGGGGTTGAACACTGAAGCTTTCTTT. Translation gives CATQQGLNTEAFF.

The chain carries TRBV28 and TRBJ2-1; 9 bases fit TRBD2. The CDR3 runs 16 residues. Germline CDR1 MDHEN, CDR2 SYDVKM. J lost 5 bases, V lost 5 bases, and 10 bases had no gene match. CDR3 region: CASSKFSGRFDNEQFF. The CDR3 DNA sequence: TGTGCCAGCAGTAAATTTAGCGGGAGATTTGACAATGAGCAGTTCTTC.

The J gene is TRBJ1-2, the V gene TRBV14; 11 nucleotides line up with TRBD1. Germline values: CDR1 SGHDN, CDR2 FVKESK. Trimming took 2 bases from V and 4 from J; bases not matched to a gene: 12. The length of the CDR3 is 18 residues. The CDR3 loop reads CASSQFWTGGLVRYGYTF. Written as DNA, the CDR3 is TGTGCCAGCAGCCAATTTTGGACAGGGGGCCTCGTTCGCTATGGCTACACCTTC.

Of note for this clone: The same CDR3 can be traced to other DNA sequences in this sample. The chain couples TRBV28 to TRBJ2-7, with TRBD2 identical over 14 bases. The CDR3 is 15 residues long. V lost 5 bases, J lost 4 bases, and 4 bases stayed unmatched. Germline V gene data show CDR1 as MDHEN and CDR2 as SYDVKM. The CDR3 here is CASSRLAGGPYEQYF. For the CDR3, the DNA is TGTGCCAGCAGTAGACTAGCGGGAGGGCCGTACGAGCAGTACTTC.

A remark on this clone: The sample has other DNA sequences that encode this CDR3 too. The CDR3 DNA follows: TGTGCCAGCAGCGTAGCAGGGGCCAACACCGGGGAGCTGTTTTTT. It translates to CASSVAGANTGELFF. V and J are TRBV9 and TRBJ2-2, with D possibly matching TRBD1 (6 bases). V gave up 0 bases and J gave up 2 bases, with 8 bases separating them. The germline V gene has CDR1 SGDLS and CDR2 YYNGEE. The CDR3 runs to 15 residues. The whole variable domain, filled in from reference TRBV9 and TRBJ2-2, reads DSGVTQTPKHLITATGQRVTLRCSPRSGDLSVYWYQQSLDQGLQFLIQYYNGEERAKGNILERFSAQQFPDLHSELNLSSLELGDSALYFCASSVAGANTGELFFGEGSRLTVL.